One and the same sample provided the 32 T cell receptor beta chains below, sequenced in a study of chemoradiotherapy in HPV16-positive cancers. Profiling relied on immunoSEQ multiplex PCR, and the TCRdb table lists in-frame clones only, not all of them. The table includes 30,000 to 40,000 clones, about 90% detected once. The sample in question was blood, obtained from a patient who underwent chemoradiotherapy. These receptor sequences come from a human donor with HPV-associated anogenital cancer.

V is TRBV27 and J is TRBJ2-5; D may be TRBD2 (6 bases). The CDR3 has 12 amino acids. Germline V gene sequence: CDR1 MNHEY, CDR2 SMNVEV (reference sequence). Trimming removed 2 bases from V and 5 bases from J, with 6 bases in between. The CDR3 DNA follows: TGTGCCAGCAGTTTACGGGGGGAGACCCAGTACTTC. Residues: CASSLRGETQYF.

The rearrangement joins TRBV11-3 to TRBJ2-1; D might be TRBD1 or TRBD2, each matching 5 bases. Germline V gene data show CDR1 as SGHNT and CDR2 as YENEEA. The CDR3 loop spans 13 amino acids. Trimming stripped 4 bases from V and 7 bases from J, with 11 bases between. The CDR3: CASSSRGPNEQFF. In DNA form, the CDR3 reads TGTGCCAGCAGCTCGAGGGGTCCAAATGAGCAGTTCTTC.

The V call is TRBV5-1, the J call TRBJ2-7, with D possibly TRBD1 on 6 matching bases. The length of the CDR3 is 15 residues. Trimming removed 0 bases from V and 3 bases from J, with 13 bases in between. The germline CDR1 and CDR2 sequences are SGHRS and YFSETQ. The CDR3 DNA reads TGCGCCAGCAGCTTGGGGACCGGACAGAGCTACGAGCAGTACTTC. It encodes CASSLGTGQSYEQYF.

The chain couples TRBV7-9 to TRBJ2-7, with 9 nucleotides matching TRBD1. Germline-derived CDR1 and CDR2 are SEHNR and FQNEAQ (reference sequence). This CDR3 has 18 amino acids. The trim removed 5 bases at V and 1 base at J, leaving 15 bases unmatched. The CDR3 DNA reads TGTGCCAGCAGCCCCCGGGGGACAGGGCGCCTCTCGTCCTACGAGCAGTACTTC. Residues: CASSPRGTGRLSSYEQYF.

The chain couples TRBV7-9 to TRBJ1-3; 9 bases fit TRBD1. With V trimmed by 3 bases and J by 5 bases, 2 bases remained unmatched. Germline V gene data show CDR1 as SEHNR and CDR2 as FQNEAQ (reference sequence). The CDR3 is 14 residues long. CDR3 in amino acids: CASSFGQGRNTIYF. The DNA for the CDR3 is TGTGCCAGCAGCTTCGGACAGGGGAGAAACACCATATATTTT.

This chain joins TRBV5-6 and TRBJ1-2; perhaps TRBD1 as D (6 bases). V dropped 6 bases and J dropped 8 bases, with 14 bases sitting between them. CDR3 length: 12 amino acids. Germline CDR1 is SGHDT and CDR2 is YYEEEE. The DNA of the CDR3 is TGTGCCAGCAACGAGGGGGTGGGAGGCTACACCTTC. Residues: CASNEGVGGYTF.

This clone was observed a single time. The J gene is TRBJ1-3, the V gene TRBV29-1; D remains ambiguous. The CDR3 is made up of 13 amino acids. The germline gives CDR1 SQVTM, CDR2 ANQGSEA. The germline V and J ends were trimmed by 4 bases and 4 bases, with 11 bases remaining between them. The CDR3 spells CSVASRWGNTIYF. CDR3 DNA sequence: TGCAGCGTTGCAAGTAGGTGGGGAAACACCATATATTTT.

The J gene is TRBJ2-3, the V gene TRBV15; 8 nucleotides line up with TRBD2. CDR1 and CDR2 (germline): LNHNV, YYDKDF (reference sequence). The CDR3 runs 16 residues. Trimming took 1 base from V and 2 from J; bases not matched to a gene: 5. The CDR3 DNA reads as TGTGCCACCAGCAGAGTTGGGACTAGAAACACAGATACGCAGTATTTT. Amino acids: CATSRVGTRNTDTQYF.

This clone is judged medium-sized. The chain recombines TRBV27 with TRBJ1-6; maybe TRBD1 (5 bases). Trimming removed 7 bases at V and 14 bases at J, with 18 bases between. Germline V gene data show CDR1 as MNHEY and CDR2 as SMNVEV (reference sequence). This CDR3 is 13 amino acids long. The CDR3 reads CASTDTISDALHF. In nucleotides, the CDR3 is TGTGCCAGCACGGACACCATCTCTGACGCCCTCCACTTT.

This clone was observed a single time. V usage is TRBV5-1 and J usage is TRBJ2-3; D might be TRBD2 (6 bases). The CDR3 spans 14 residues. Germline V gene sequence: CDR1 SGHRS, CDR2 YFSETQ. Trimming removed 0 bases at V and 5 bases at J, with 10 bases between. As DNA, the CDR3 is TGCGCCAGCAGCTTGGGGGGGGTTGAAGATACGCAGTATTTT. This translates into CASSLGGVEDTQYF.

The V call is TRBV7-2, the J call TRBJ2-1; TRBD2 might be the D (5 bases). The CDR3 loop spans 16 amino acids. V was clipped by 5 bases and J by 3 bases, with 17 bases between them. Germline CDR1 SGHTA, CDR2 FQGNSA. The CDR3 region has the DNA TGTGCCAGCAGCAGCAGAGTTTCAGGAGGCTACAATGAGCAGTTCTTC. Protein: CASSSRVSGGYNEQFF.

The chain joins TRBV7-3 to TRBJ2-2; no firm D call. The germline V gene has CDR1 SGHTA and CDR2 FQGTGA. V was shortened by 3 bases and J by 4 bases, with 24 bases between the two germline ends. This CDR3 has 19 amino acids. In DNA form, the CDR3 reads TGTGCCAGCAGCTTGCTTAAAACCGGGCCACGTCCGGGCACCGGGGAGCTGTTTTTT. The encoded protein is CASSLLKTGPRPGTGELFF.

V is TRBV6-6 and J is TRBJ2-7, with TRBD2 matching 8 bases. V lost 6 bases and J lost 6; bases outside the gene matches: 16. In germline, CDR1 is MNHNY, CDR2 SVGAGI (reference sequence). This CDR3 has 16 residues. CDR3 nucleotide sequence: TGTGCCAGCAGGACTGCGGGGGGAGCCAGTTCAAGCGAGCAGTACTTC. Translating gives CASRTAGGASSSEQYF.

This rearrangement joins TRBV11-1 to TRBJ2-1; TRBD2 is a possible D gene (7 bases). Deletions cut 1 base from V and 5 bases from J, with 15 bases between. Germline V gives CDR1 SGHAT, CDR2 FQDESV (reference sequence). The CDR3 consists of 16 residues. The CDR3 DNA reads TGTGCCAGCAGCTTAGGGGCGGGGGCCGGAAACAATGAGCAGTTCTTC. Translating it yields CASSLGAGAGNNEQFF.

The CDR3 nucleotides read TGTGCCTCGAGTGGGGTCGTTATCTATGGCTACACCTTC. The encoded protein is CASSGVVIYGYTF. The V and J genes are TRBV9 and TRBJ1-2, with unresolved D. The CDR3 is 13 amino acids. Trimming removed 10 bases from V and 4 bases from J, with 17 bases in between. Germline loops: CDR1 SGDLS, CDR2 YYNGEE. Complete variable domain (other parts from reference TRBV9 and TRBJ1-2): DSGVTQTPKHLITATGQRVTLRCSPRSGDLSVYWYQQSLDQGLQFLIQYYNGEERAKGNILERFSAQQFPDLHSELNLSSLELGDSALYFCASSGVVIYGYTFGSGTRLTVV.

This rearrangement joins TRBV5-1 to TRBJ1-1, with unresolved D. V shed 0 bases and J shed 1 base, with 10 bases lying between them. Germline CDR1 is SGHRS and CDR2 is YFSETQ. The CDR3 has 15 amino acids. The DNA for the CDR3 is TGCGCCAGCAGCTTGGGAGGGAACCCGAACACTGAAGCTTTCTTT. It specifies CASSLGGNPNTEAFF.

This chain links TRBV5-5 with TRBJ1-6; no reliable D call. Germline V gene data show CDR1 as SGHKS and CDR2 as YYEKEE (reference sequence). The CDR3 sequence is 14 residues long. V lost 4 bases to trimming and J lost 8 bases, with 13 bases between them. The CDR3: CASSPHGSDSPLHF. The CDR3, as DNA: TGTGCCAGCAGCCCCCACGGCAGCGATTCACCCCTCCACTTT.

The V gene is TRBV7-3, the J gene TRBJ2-3; 8 bases align to TRBD1. With V trimmed by 5 bases and J by 11 bases, 9 bases remained unmatched. The CDR3 runs to 13 residues. The germline CDR1 and CDR2 sequences are SGHTA and FQGTGA. CDR3 in DNA: TGTGCCAGCAGCCTGTCCCCGACAGGGGTGCAGTATTTT. Translated, it gives CASSLSPTGVQYF.

CDR3 DNA sequence: TGTGCCAGCTCCCCGAGGACTCTTTACAATGAGCAGTTCTTC. This translates into CASSPRTLYNEQFF. This rearrangement joins TRBV6-5 to TRBJ2-1; D is perhaps TRBD2 (5 bases). CDR3 length: 14 amino acids. Trimming removed 8 bases from V and 4 bases from J, with 15 bases in between. The germline CDR1 and CDR2 sequences are MNHEY and SVGAGI.

This rearrangement joins TRBV23-1 to TRBJ2-4; tentatively, D is TRBD2 (6 bases). TRBV23-1 is recorded as an ORF, its role being uncertain. Trimming took off 3 bases at V and 0 bases at J, with 15 bases between the two ends. The CDR3 runs 17 residues. The CDR3 reads CASSHPSPGLAKNIQYF. The CDR3 bases are TGCGCCAGCAGTCATCCCTCTCCGGGACTAGCCAAAAACATTCAGTACTTC.

The chain carries TRBV4-3 and TRBJ1-4, with D tentatively TRBD1 (5 bases). Germline lookup yields CDR1 LGHNA and CDR2 YSLEER. The CDR3 runs 15 residues. Trimming cost V 1 base and J 8 bases, with 14 bases left between them. This CDR3 reads CASSQARDLGEKLFF. Written as DNA, the CDR3 is TGCGCCAGCAGCCAAGCAAGGGACCTCGGGGAAAAACTGTTTTTT.

This clone has a single count. CDR3 sequence (DNA): TGTGCCAGCAGCCAGCTCCTAGGGGTCGGGGAGCTGTTTTTT. It codes for CASSQLLGVGELFF. The chain joins TRBV14 to TRBJ2-2; maybe TRBD1 (5 bases). V lost 3 bases and J 7 bases, leaving 12 bases between the germline ends. Germline V gene lookup returns CDR1 SGHDN and CDR2 FVKESK. CDR3 length: 14 amino acids. The full variable domain, its missing parts supplied by reference TRBV14 and TRBJ2-2, is EAGVTQFPSHSVIEKGQTVTLRCDPISGHDNLYWYRRVMGKEIKFLLHFVKESKQDESGMPNNRFLAERTGGTYSTLKVQPAELEDSGVYFCASSQLLGVGELFFGEGSRLTVL.

The gene calls are TRBV5-1 and TRBJ2-1, with 9 bases that match TRBD2. Germline CDR1 and CDR2: SGHRS and YFSETQ. This CDR3 contains 15 residues. V lost 4 bases to trimming and J lost 0 bases; unmatched junction nucleotides: 2. The CDR3 loop reads CASSPTSGSYNEQFF. The CDR3 DNA follows: TGCGCCAGCAGCCCGACTAGCGGCTCCTACAATGAGCAGTTCTTC. Drawing the rest from reference TRBV5-1 and TRBJ2-1, the complete variable domain is KAGVTQTPRYLIKTRGQQVTLSCSPISGHRSVSWYQQTPGQGLQFLFEYFSETQRNKGNFPGRFSGRQFSNSRSEMNVSTLELGDSALYLCASSPTSGSYNEQFFGPGTRLTVL.

The V and J genes are TRBV15 and TRBJ2-7, with 11 bases that match TRBD2. The CDR3 extends over 16 amino acids. With V trimmed by 5 bases and J by 3 bases, 9 bases remained unmatched. CDR1 is LNHNV and CDR2 is YYDKDF in the germline V gene (reference sequence). CDR3 sequence: CATSSLTSGDIYEQYF. In DNA, the CDR3 is TGTGCCACCAGCTCCCTGACTAGCGGGGATATCTACGAGCAGTACTTC.

This clone was found a few times. The chain links TRBV5-1 to TRBJ1-2; TRBD1 matches at 9 bases. The V segment lost 1 base and the J segment 5 bases; nucleotides outside the gene matches: 3. The germline V gene encodes CDR1 SGHRS and CDR2 YFSETQ. The CDR3 consists of 14 residues. The CDR3 DNA sequence: TGCGCCAGCAGCTTGCACGGGACAGGGTATGGCTACACCTTC. Its protein product is CASSLHGTGYGYTF. The variable domain in full, with the rest retrieved from reference TRBV5-1 and TRBJ1-2, is KAGVTQTPRYLIKTRGQQVTLSCSPISGHRSVSWYQQTPGQGLQFLFEYFSETQRNKGNFPGRFSGRQFSNSRSEMNVSTLELGDSALYLCASSLHGTGYGYTFGSGTRLTVV.

V gene TRBV19 combines with J gene TRBJ1-1; weak D call: TRBD1 (6 bases). V was clipped by 2 bases and J by 5 bases, with 9 bases between them. Germline CDR1 is LNHDA and CDR2 is SQIVND (reference sequence). CDR3 length equals 13 residues. The CDR3 DNA follows: TGTGCCAGTAGTATAATAGACAGGACTGAAGCTTTCTTT. Its translation is CASSIIDRTEAFF.

This chain links TRBV10-3 with TRBJ2-2; 8 bases match TRBD1. The length of the CDR3 is 14 residues. Germline V lookup: CDR1 ENHRY, CDR2 SYGVKD. V trimming: 4 bases; J trimming: 6 bases; junction bases outside the gene matches: 4. The CDR3 loop is CAISAGQGAGELFF. The DNA for the CDR3 is TGTGCCATCAGTGCTGGACAGGGTGCCGGGGAGCTGTTTTTT.

This chain connects TRBV20-1 to TRBJ1-2; D is unresolved. This CDR3 contains 10 residues. Germline V gene sequence: CDR1 DFQATT, CDR2 SNEGSKA (reference sequence). Trimming left V 6 bases short and J 8 bases short, with 10 bases between. DNA for the CDR3: TGCAGTGCCCGCCGCGAAGGCTACACCTTC. This codes for CSARREGYTF.

The chain combines TRBV18 with TRBJ2-1, with 13 positions matching TRBD2. Trimming cost V 8 bases and J 6 bases; bases outside gene matches: 7. There are 15 residues in the CDR3. Germline-derived CDR1 and CDR2 are KGHSH and LQKENI. The CDR3 nucleotides read TGTGCCAGCCGGAGGACTAGCGGGGGTCCCAATGAGCAGTTCTTC. As protein: CASRRTSGGPNEQFF.

This chain connects TRBV19 to TRBJ2-1, with 9 bases lining up with TRBD2. The V segment lost 11 bases and the J segment 8 bases; nucleotides outside the gene matches: 16. Germline lookup yields CDR1 LNHDA and CDR2 SQIVND (reference sequence). The CDR3 length is 15 residues. The CDR3 DNA is TGTGCCTCCAGAGGGGCTAGCGGGGAGTCCCATGAGCAGTTCTTC. Protein: CASRGASGESHEQFF.

The chain uses TRBV11-3 and TRBJ2-7, with D perhaps TRBD2 (7 bases). Trimming pared 7 bases from V and 6 bases from J, leaving 16 bases between. Germline assignment: CDR1 SGHNT and CDR2 YENEEA. The CDR3 sequence is 13 residues long. The CDR3 DNA is TGTGCCAGCACCCCCCCCGGGGGGCGCGAGCAGTACTTC. It translates to CASTPPGGREQYF.

The gene calls are TRBV11-3 and TRBJ1-1; 12 positions match TRBD1. This CDR3 has 15 residues. Germline CDR1 is SGHNT and CDR2 is YENEEA. V lost 6 bases and J lost 4; bases outside the gene matches: 6. The CDR3 reads CASRGDRGRSTEAFF. CDR3 bases: TGTGCCAGCAGGGGGGACAGGGGGCGGAGCACTGAAGCTTTCTTT.